This entry lists 19 T cell receptor beta chains sequenced from one sample in a study of blood T cell repertoires in COVID-19. Measured with immunoSEQ multiplex PCR; TCRdb has only the in-frame clones, and not every one. The table shows some 350,000 clones, with around 83% occurring only once. Sequences were obtained from peripheral blood. The receptors shown here come from a man aged 25-45 years with active or convalescent COVID-19.

The chain couples TRBV21-1 to TRBJ1-5; the D call of TRBD1 is as the table states it, not checked on the DNA. TRBV21-1 is tagged as a pseudogene. The CDR3 contains 16 residues. Here the CDR3 DNA reads TGTGCCAGCAGCGAACGAGCACAGGGGCCCAATCAGCCCCAGCATTTT. It translates to CASSERAQGPNQPQHF.

The chain links TRBV2 to TRBJ1-5, with D perhaps TRBD1 (6 bases). The V end lost 2 bases, the J end lost 5 bases, and 10 bases lay between the germline ends. Per the germline V gene, CDR1 is SNHLY and CDR2 is FYNNEI. This CDR3 region has 14 residues. This CDR3 is CASSEQGRDQPQHF. The CDR3 nucleotides read TGTGCCAGCAGTGAACAGGGGAGGGATCAGCCCCAGCATTTT.

This sequence joins TRBV6-5 and TRBJ1-6; D is undetermined. The CDR3 sequence is 13 residues long. With 10 bases removed from V and 8 bases from J, the gap between germline ends came to 15 bases. Germline loops: CDR1 MNHEY, CDR2 SVGAGI. The CDR3 loop reads CATLPREYSPLHF. The CDR3, as DNA: TGTGCCACCCTGCCACGGGAATATTCACCCCTCCACTTT.

V usage is TRBV3-1 (or the pseudogene TRBV3-2) and J usage is TRBJ2-3; maybe TRBD2 (5 bases). The ends were cut back, 6 bases at V and 2 bases at J, with 15 bases in the middle. This CDR3 region has 15 residues. The germline CDR1 and CDR2 sequences are LGHDT and YNNKEL (reference sequence). The CDR3 protein is CASSPSGLFTDTQYF. In DNA form, the CDR3 reads TGTGCCAGCAGTCCCAGCGGCCTCTTCACAGATACGCAGTATTTT.

The rearrangement uses TRBV7-8 and TRBJ1-5; 8 bases are a match to TRBD1. The CDR3 extends over 15 amino acids. The V segment lost 0 bases and the J segment 8 bases; nucleotides outside the gene matches: 6. CDR1 is SGHVS and CDR2 is FQNEAQ in the germline V gene. The CDR3: CASSLADRAKKPQHF. Written as DNA, the CDR3 is TGTGCCAGCAGCTTAGCGGACAGGGCGAAGAAGCCCCAGCATTTT.

In this sample, this clone turned up once. The chain has TRBV12-5 and TRBJ2-5; D possibly corresponds to TRBD1 (6 bases). Germline V gives CDR1 LGHNT, CDR2 FRNRAP. This CDR3 comprises 14 residues. Trimming left V 1 base short and J 5 bases short, with 11 bases between. CDR3 sequence: CASGLDRVGETQYF. The CDR3 DNA reads TGTGCTAGTGGTTTGGACAGGGTCGGCGAGACCCAGTACTTC.

The DNA for the CDR3 is TGTGCCAGCAGTACCCCCGGGGGGAGTTTGAACACTGAAGCTTTCTTT. Translation: CASSTPGGSLNTEAFF. The rearrangement joins TRBV28 to TRBJ1-1; D is possibly TRBD1 (5 bases). The CDR3 contains 16 residues. V dropped 5 bases and J dropped 0 bases, with 16 bases sitting between them. Germline lookup yields CDR1 MDHEN and CDR2 SYDVKM.

The chain uses TRBV3-1 (or the pseudogene TRBV3-2) and TRBJ1-2; D not resolved. Germline V gene data show CDR1 as LGHDT and CDR2 as YNNKEL (reference sequence). The CDR3 sequence is 15 residues long. Trimming removed 2 bases from V and 2 bases from J, with 12 bases in between. In DNA, the CDR3 is TGTGCCAGCAGCCAAAACCCCTACAGAAACTATGGCTACACCTTC. Protein sequence: CASSQNPYRNYGYTF.

Written as DNA, the CDR3 is TGCGCCAGCAGCCACCTCGGGACAGGGACGGAGCAGTACTTC. This codes for CASSHLGTGTEQYF. This chain connects TRBV4-3 to TRBJ2-7; 9 bases fit TRBD1. The CDR3 consists of 14 residues. Germline CDR1 LGHNA, CDR2 YSLEER. V trimming: 3 bases; J trimming: 7 bases; junction bases outside the gene matches: 7.

V usage is TRBV19 and J usage is TRBJ1-1; possibly TRBD1 for D (6 bases). The CDR3 is 16 residues long. The V gene lost 8 bases and the J gene lost 0 bases, with 19 bases spanning the gap. Germline CDR1 is LNHDA and CDR2 is SQIVND (reference sequence). CDR3 in DNA: TGTGCCAGTTTCGATCCACAGGGATGGATGAACACTGAAGCTTTCTTT. Amino acid sequence: CASFDPQGWMNTEAFF.

V gene TRBV6-2 or TRBV6-3 combines with J gene TRBJ1-5; D gene unclear. CDR1 is MNHEY and CDR2 is SVGEGT in the germline V gene. With 2 bases removed from V and 0 bases from J, the gap between germline ends came to 17 bases. The CDR3 is made up of 18 amino acids. The CDR3 nucleotides are TGTGCCAGCAGTTACATTTCCCGGGAGAGCTATAGCAATCAGCCCCAGCATTTT. It translates to CASSYISRESYSNQPQHF.

The chain joins TRBV21-1 to TRBJ1-4; the table assigns TRBD1, which was not confirmed against the DNA. TRBV21-1 is assigned pseudogene status. CDR3 length: 14 residues. The CDR3 region is CASITGTGLEKLFF. The CDR3 DNA reads as TGTGCCAGCATCACCGGGACAGGGTTAGAAAAACTGTTTTTT.

The chain couples TRBV19 to TRBJ2-7; tentatively, D is TRBD1 (5 bases). The CDR3 totals 14 residues. V lost 3 bases and J lost 2, with 11 bases in between. Germline CDR1 is LNHDA and CDR2 is SQIVND (reference sequence). CDR3 coding DNA: TGTGCCAGTAGTATGCGAGCAGGGACCTACGAGCAGTACTTC. The encoded protein is CASSMRAGTYEQYF.

This chain uses TRBV13 with TRBJ1-5; D gene ambiguous. Germline loops: CDR1 PRHDT, CDR2 FYEKMQ (reference sequence). Trimming pared 0 bases from V and 0 bases from J, leaving 3 bases between. This CDR3 region has 14 residues. CDR3 DNA sequence: TGTGCCAGCAGCTTAGGCCATAGCAATCAGCCCCAGCATTTT. This codes for CASSLGHSNQPQHF.

This chain links TRBV5-4 with TRBJ1-3; D is possibly TRBD1 (6 bases). Trimming shortened V by 4 bases and J by 0 bases, and 11 bases separated the two germline ends. The length of the CDR3 is 15 residues. Germline V lookup: CDR1 SGHNT, CDR2 YYREEE (reference sequence). The CDR3: CASSPGQISGNTIYF. CDR3 nucleotide sequence: TGTGCCAGCAGCCCGGGACAAATCTCTGGAAACACCATATATTTT. The full variable domain, its missing parts supplied by reference TRBV5-4 and TRBJ1-3, is ETGVTQSPTHLIKTRGQQVTLRCSSQSGHNTVSWYQQALGQGPQFIFQYYREEENGRGNFPPRFSGLQFPNYSSELNVNALELDDSALYLCASSPGQISGNTIYFGEGSWLTVV.

The chain joins TRBV11-3 to TRBJ1-3; 11 positions match TRBD1. The junction had 12 bases not matched to a gene; V was cut back by 4 bases and J by 4 bases. This CDR3 is built from 18 residues. The V gene's germline CDR1 is SGHNT and CDR2 YENEEA. The CDR3 loop reads CASSSRDRGTYDGNTIYF. CDR3 in DNA: TGTGCCAGCAGCTCCCGGGACAGGGGGACGTACGACGGAAACACCATATATTTT.

CDR3 loop: CAIGASGTYEQYF. The CDR3 DNA is TGTGCCATCGGCGCTAGCGGAACCTACGAGCAGTACTTC. The chain uses TRBV10-3 and TRBJ2-7; 7 bases are a match to TRBD2. V lost 8 bases and J lost 2; bases outside the gene matches: 6. The CDR3 is made up of 13 amino acids. CDR1 and CDR2 from the germline V gene are ENHRY and SYGVKD.

As DNA, the CDR3 is TGCGCCAGCAGCCCCGGACAGGGACAGGATCAGCCCCAGCATTTT. It encodes CASSPGQGQDQPQHF. This chain links TRBV5-1 with TRBJ1-5; 8 positions match TRBD1. Germline-derived CDR1 and CDR2 are SGHRS and YFSETQ. The V and J ends lost 4 bases and 5 bases, in that order; junction bases with no gene match: 8. The CDR3 runs 15 residues.

The chain uses TRBV7-8 and TRBJ1-1; 9 bases map to TRBD1. The V gene end was trimmed by 5 bases and the J gene end by 4 bases; junction bases not matched to a gene: 8. Germline loops: CDR1 SGHVS, CDR2 FQNEAQ. This CDR3 has 15 amino acids. The CDR3 nucleotides read TGTGCCAGCAGCACTCGGGACAGGGTCTTCACTGAAGCTTTCTTT. As protein: CASSTRDRVFTEAFF.